The sequence of this T cell receptor beta chain was determined in a study of blood T cell repertoires in COVID-19. Study background: The study drew acute and convalescent COVID-19 samples from the United States, Italy and Spain.

V was trimmed by 4 bases and J by 8 bases, leaving 12 bases between them. The CDR3 runs 13 residues. From germline, CDR1 is MNHEY and CDR2 SVGAGI. As handled by the study authors: From reference gene primer amplification, estimates of nucleated cell counts were derived. Profiling relied on immunoSEQ multiplex PCR, and the TCRdb table lists in-frame clones only, not all of them. The DNA gave D and trimming, while V, J and clone size come from that table. The data show over 110,000 clones, about four fifths seen once. All enrollees were roughly 18 to 89 years old and from about two dozen US areas. Cohort assignment relied on participant-reported clinical history.

The genes are TRBV6-5 and TRBJ2-1, with D perhaps matching TRBD1 (6 bases). The receptor was derived from a man aged 40-50 years with acute COVID-19. The sequencing input was PBMCs or T cells enriched from blood (not recorded which). CDR3 coding DNA: TGTGCCAGCAGTTCCCTGACAGGCTATGAGCAGTTCTTC. It is translated as CASSSLTGYEQFF.